The present entry profiles one T cell receptor (beta chain) with its context. Its antigen is unknown. This entry is derived from a study of OX40 agonist ivuxolimab in advanced cancers. Looking at the study overall: The study gave patients intravenous ivuxolimab at 0.01 to 10 mg/kg every 2 weeks. Study-wide points: CD4+ and CD8+ blood T cells expanded clonally by week 6 at 0.1 to 3.0 mg/kg. Expanded clones were, on average, more numerous among CD8+ T cells than CD4+.

Clones were sequenced by immunoSEQ multiplex PCR, and TCRdb holds only the in-frame ones, with some missing. This table holds approximately 16,000 clones, approximately 83% found once. Germline V gene sequence: CDR1 SGHNT, CDR2 YENEEA. The germline V and J ends were trimmed by 1 base and 7 bases, with 4 bases remaining between them. The CDR3 runs to 11 residues. The specimen comprised CD4+ or CD8+ T cells sorted from blood, sampled in a trial of the OX40 agonist ivuxolimab. The receptor was isolated from an adult with an advanced solid tumor such as melanoma, head and neck, liver or kidney cancer. The chain links TRBV11-3 to TRBJ1-2; D call uncertain. CDR3 sequence (DNA): TGTGCCAGCAGCTTAGGACTTGGCTACACCTTC. It codes for CASSLGLGYTF. The entire variable domain, with the rest obtained from reference TRBV11-3 and TRBJ1-2, is as follows: EAGVVQSPRYKIIEKKQPVAFWCNPISGHNTLYWYLQNLGQGPELLIRYENEEAVDDSQLPKDRFSAERLKGVDSTLKIQPAELGDSAVYLCASSLGLGYTFGSGTRLTVV.